What follows describes a single T cell receptor (beta chain). No antigen is known for it. The data belong to a study of shared clonotypes between healthy human individuals. The study, taken as a whole, reports: Generation probabilities of non-shared clonotypes were lower (relative to those shared by all four donors).

Method: immunoSEQ multiplex PCR; TCRdb's copy keeps in-frame clones and lacks some. The sample yields 2,500,000 or so clones, around 94% seen once. The length of the CDR3 is 19 residues. Germline assignment: CDR1 MGHRA and CDR2 YSYEKL. The V gene lost 0 bases and the J gene lost 0 bases, with 18 bases spanning the gap. This chain uses TRBV4-1 with TRBJ1-5; D is unclear. Source material: naive CD4+ T cells sorted from blood. Subset in this sample: CD45RA+ positively selected. The origin of this receptor is a young man in good health. Here the CDR3 DNA reads TGCGCCAGCAGCCAAGACCCCTATGAGACGGACGGTAGCAATCAGCCCCAGCATTTT. The encoded protein is CASSQDPYETDGSNQPQHF.